What follows are 13 T cell receptor beta chains derived from one specimen sequenced in a study of beta chain features in type 1 diabetes. The study's findings and limits: A moderate, significant TCRB CDR3 shortening appeared in type 1 diabetes across four CD4+ subsets.

TCRB transcripts that were expressed got sequenced, as all of the isolated RNA had been reverse transcribed. Repertoires were generated with immunoSEQ multiplex PCR, while TCRdb's copy carries only in-frame clones and drops some. The sample lists 100,000 to 150,000 clones; approximately 9% were seen once. These receptors' targets are unknown. Sequences were obtained from central memory CD4+ T cells from blood. The receptors stem from a man aged 30-40 years with type 1 diabetes.

The CDR3 spells CASSLDPDTSYEQYF. The CDR3 coding sequence is TGTGCCAGCAGCTTAGATCCAGATACCTCCTACGAGCAGTACTTC. The rearrangement joins TRBV11-2 to TRBJ2-7; D is unresolved. Trimming cost V 0 bases and J 0 bases, with 9 bases left between them. Germline V gene lookup returns CDR1 SGHAT and CDR2 FQNNGV. This CDR3 spans 15 amino acids.

The chain employs TRBV9 and TRBJ2-1, with TRBD1 matching over 7 bases. Germline V gene lookup returns CDR1 SGDLS and CDR2 YYNGEE. This CDR3 comprises 15 residues. Trimming at V came to 4 bases and at J to 6 bases, leaving 10 bases not matched to a gene. This CDR3 reads CASSPRQGASNEQFF. The CDR3 region has the DNA TGTGCCAGCAGCCCGCGACAGGGTGCGAGCAATGAGCAGTTCTTC.

A few counts support this clone. CDR3 nucleotides: TGTGCCAGTAGTGTACAGGGAATTTCCACCGGGGAGCTGTTTTTT. It specifies CASSVQGISTGELFF. The V gene is TRBV19, the J gene TRBJ2-2; weak D call: TRBD1 (6 bases). The CDR3 length is 15 residues. The germline V gene encodes CDR1 LNHDA and CDR2 SQIVND (reference sequence). The V and J ends lost 5 bases and 4 bases respectively, with 14 bases between them.

This clone was recorded a few times. The chain uses TRBV27 and TRBJ1-5, with D unclear. Deletions cut 6 bases from V and 7 bases from J, with 13 bases between. This CDR3 spans 13 amino acids. Germline V CDR1 and CDR2: MNHEY, SMNVEV (reference sequence). In DNA, the CDR3 is TGTGCCAGCAGCCCGACCGGGGAACAGCCCCAGCATTTT. It specifies CASSPTGEQPQHF.

The J gene is TRBJ2-5, the V gene TRBV5-6, with 8 bases identical to TRBD1. This CDR3 region has 14 residues. V gave up 3 bases and J gave up 5 bases; unmatched junction bases: 6. Germline CDR1 SGHDT, CDR2 YYEEEE. The CDR3 DNA reads TGTGCCAGCAGCTCACAGGGGGACGCGGAGACCCAGTACTTC. Translating it yields CASSSQGDAETQYF. Full variable domain (rest looked up from reference TRBV5-6 and TRBJ2-5): DAGVTQSPTHLIKTRGQQVTLRCSPKSGHDTVSWYQQALGQGPQFIFQYYEEEERQRGNFPDRFSGHQFPNYSSELNVNALLLGDSALYLCASSSQGDAETQYFGPGTRLLVL.

This clone was seen only a few times. The gene calls are TRBV19 and TRBJ2-3, with D possibly being TRBD1 (6 bases). The CDR3 covers 14 residues. With 2 bases removed from V and 0 bases from J, the gap between germline ends came to 6 bases. Germline CDR1 LNHDA, CDR2 SQIVND (reference sequence). The CDR3 region has the DNA TGTGCCAGTAGTATACAGGGGAGCACAGATACGCAGTATTTT. Protein product: CASSIQGSTDTQYF.

This chain links TRBV11-2 with TRBJ1-2; TRBD1 is a possible D gene (5 bases). Germline V gene lookup returns CDR1 SGHAT and CDR2 FQNNGV. The CDR3 is 13 residues long. V shed 5 bases and J shed 6 bases, with 13 bases lying between them. The chain's CDR3 is CASSLNVGDGYTF. DNA of the CDR3: TGTGCCAGCAGCCTCAACGTAGGGGATGGCTACACCTTC.

The table lists this clone with a few counts. In nucleotides, the CDR3 is TGTGCCAGCAGCCAGCGCAGAGAGGAGACCCAGTACTTC. It translates to CASSQRREETQYF. The chain combines TRBV7-2 with TRBJ2-5, with D hard to call. Germline V gene data show CDR1 as SGHTA and CDR2 as FQGNSA. CDR3 size: 13 residues. Trimming pared 5 bases from V and 5 bases from J, leaving 12 bases between.

This clone was seen a handful of times. The chain has TRBV11-2 and TRBJ1-6; possible D gene TRBD1, 6 bases. CDR1 SGHAT and CDR2 FQNNGV come from the germline V gene. The CDR3 spans 14 residues. The V end lost 7 bases, the J end lost 5 bases, and 12 bases lay between the germline ends. CDR3 residues: CASTWTDNNSPLHF. The CDR3 nucleotides are TGTGCCAGCACCTGGACAGACAATAATTCACCCCTCCACTTT.

The CDR3 loop is CASSAEQGTMSQFF. Here the CDR3 DNA reads TGTGCCAGCAGCGCCGAACAGGGTACAATGAGTCAGTTCTTC. V usage is TRBV7-2 and J usage is TRBJ2-1, with a weak D call TRBD1 (6 bases). V shed 5 bases and J shed 13 bases, with 21 bases lying between them. In germline, CDR1 is SGHTA, CDR2 FQGNSA. The length of the CDR3 is 14 residues.

This chain joins TRBV5-1 and TRBJ2-3, with D tentatively TRBD2 (5 bases). The CDR3 covers 14 residues. The germline CDR1 and CDR2 sequences are SGHRS and YFSETQ. Trimming cost V 7 bases and J 4 bases, with 16 bases left between them. The CDR3 DNA reads TGCGCCAGCGGCGAGGGAACTGGGGCAGATACGCAGTATTTT. Translated: CASGEGTGADTQYF.

The V gene is TRBV28, the J gene TRBJ2-3; TRBD2 matches at 8 bases. Germline CDR1 and CDR2: MDHEN and SYDVKM. The CDR3 length is 13 residues. V shed 5 bases and J 6 bases; nucleotides not matched to a gene: 4. CDR3: CASSPGGGDTQYF. The CDR3 nucleotides are TGTGCCAGCAGTCCAGGCGGGGGGGATACGCAGTATTTT.

The chain combines TRBV7-3 with TRBJ2-3, with 7 bases aligning to TRBD2. The CDR3 has 12 amino acids. The ends lost 5 bases at V and 5 bases at J; junction bases unmatched: 1. Germline V gene sequence: CDR1 SGHTA, CDR2 FQGTGA. CDR3 in amino acids: CASSQRGDTQYF. The CDR3 DNA sequence: TGTGCCAGCAGCCAGCGGGGAGATACGCAGTATTTT.